Each of the 27 T cell receptor beta chains below was sequenced from the same sample in a study of blood T cell repertoires in COVID-19. The protocol was immunoSEQ multiplex PCR, while the TCRdb copy is restricted to in-frame clones and leaves out a portion. The data show 60,000 to 65,000 clones, 55% to 75% seen once. Material: peripheral blood. The source is a woman in her 70s with COVID-19, enrolled during active disease.

This clone was counted a few times. The V and J genes are TRBV11-2 and TRBJ2-7; D perhaps matches TRBD1 (6 bases). The CDR3 runs to 12 residues. Germline loops: CDR1 SGHAT, CDR2 FQNNGV. The ends were cut back, 8 bases at V and 1 base at J, with 9 bases in the middle. CDR3 nucleotides: TGTGCCAGCTCCGGACAGTCCTACGAGCAGTACGTC. Translated: CASSGQSYEQYV.

V and J are TRBV6-6 and TRBJ2-1, with TRBD2 as a possible D gene (6 bases). CDR1 and CDR2 (germline): MNHNY, SVGAGI (reference sequence). CDR3 size: 12 residues. V shed 0 bases and J shed 16 bases, with 13 bases lying between them. The CDR3 sequence: CASSYSSGGKFF. The CDR3 DNA reads as TGTGCCAGCAGTTACTCGAGTGGCGGGAAATTCTTC.

The chain couples TRBV5-1 to TRBJ2-7; tentative D call: TRBD1 (6 bases). V shed 2 bases and J shed 2 bases, with 20 bases lying between them. This CDR3 contains 17 residues. Germline V gene lookup returns CDR1 SGHRS and CDR2 YFSETQ. The CDR3 DNA is TGCGCCAGCAGCTTCATCTTTCAGGGGTGGAGAGCCTACGAGCAGTACGTC. Translated: CASSFIFQGWRAYEQYV.

This chain links TRBV4-2 with TRBJ1-2; D remains unclear. The CDR3 covers 13 residues. V was shortened by 0 bases and J by 4 bases, with 6 bases between the two germline ends. Germline-derived CDR1 and CDR2 are LGHNA and YNFKEQ. CDR3 sequence: CASSQDRSYGYTF. Here the CDR3 DNA reads TGTGCCAGCAGCCAAGATCGGAGCTATGGCTACACCTTC.

The genes are TRBV6-5 and TRBJ2-1; perhaps TRBD2 as D (5 bases). Trimming took 10 bases from V and 1 from J, leaving 11 bases between them. The CDR3 spans 13 residues. Germline loops: CDR1 MNHEY, CDR2 SVGAGI. In DNA, the CDR3 is TGTGCCACCCATGAGGGATCCTACAATGAGCAGTTCTTC. Translation: CATHEGSYNEQFF.

The chain has TRBV5-4 and TRBJ2-1; a possible D gene is TRBD1 (6 bases). Per the germline V gene, CDR1 is SGHNT and CDR2 is YYREEE (reference sequence). The CDR3 covers 11 residues. V was shortened by 4 bases and J by 11 bases, with 10 bases between the two germline ends. CDR3 residues: CASSAGVQQFF. The CDR3 bases are TGTGCCAGCAGCGCAGGGGTTCAGCAGTTCTTC.

The gene calls are TRBV18 and TRBJ2-5, with D possibly being TRBD1 (7 bases). Germline V CDR1 and CDR2: KGHSH, LQKENI. The CDR3 spans 13 residues. Trimming shortened V by 6 bases and J by 1 base, and 9 bases separated the two germline ends. CDR3 residues: CASSRDSQETQYF. In nucleotides, the CDR3 is TGTGCCAGCTCGCGGGACAGCCAAGAGACCCAGTACTTC. The full variable domain, rest sourced from reference TRBV18 and TRBJ2-5, is NAGVMQNPRHLVRRRGQEARLRCSPMKGHSHVYWYRQLPEEGLKFMVYLQKENIIDESGMPKERFSAEFPKEGPSILRIQQVVRGDSAAYFCASSRDSQETQYFGPGTRLLVL.

The chain carries TRBV12-3 or TRBV12-4 and TRBJ2-1, with 7 bases matching TRBD1. The CDR3 contains 11 residues. V shed 4 bases and J 14 bases; nucleotides not matched to a gene: 5. DNA of the CDR3: TGTGCCAGCAGTTCAGGACAGGATAAGTTCTTC. Encoded protein: CASSSGQDKFF.

V and J are TRBV4-2 and TRBJ2-5, with 11 positions matching TRBD2. CDR3 length equals 15 residues. V trimming: 4 bases; J trimming: 4 bases; junction bases outside the gene matches: 5. Looked up from germline, CDR1 is LGHNA and CDR2 is YNFKEQ. The DNA for the CDR3 is TGTGCCAGCAGCCCAGGGACTAGCGGAACAGAGACCCAGTACTTC. Residues: CASSPGTSGTETQYF.

The rearrangement links TRBV3-1 (or the pseudogene TRBV3-2) to TRBJ1-6; D is unresolved. Looked up from germline, CDR1 is LGHDT and CDR2 is YNNKEL (reference sequence). The V end lost 4 bases, the J end lost 9 bases, and 13 bases lay between the germline ends. The CDR3 loop spans 14 amino acids. CDR3 sequence: CASSPRKERSPLHF. The DNA for the CDR3 is TGTGCCAGCAGCCCCCGGAAGGAGCGTTCACCCCTCCACTTT.

V usage is TRBV2 and J usage is TRBJ1-2, with 7 bases aligning to TRBD1. This CDR3 is built from 12 residues. The junction had 6 bases not matched to a gene; V was cut back by 6 bases and J by 8 bases. CDR1 SNHLY and CDR2 FYNNEI come from the germline V gene. The CDR3 loop is CASRQGKSGYTF. The CDR3 coding sequence is TGTGCCAGCAGACAGGGGAAGAGCGGCTACACCTTC. Full variable domain (missing parts from reference TRBV2 and TRBJ1-2): EPEVTQTPSHQVTQMGQEVILRCVPISNHLYFYWYRQILGQKVEFLVSFYNNEISEKSEIFDDQFSVERPDGSNFTLKIRSTKLEDSAMYFCASRQGKSGYTFGSGTRLTVV.

The gene calls are TRBV4-2 and TRBJ2-3; TRBD1 agrees at 8 bases. The CDR3 has 16 amino acids. Germline V gene data show CDR1 as LGHNA and CDR2 as YNFKEQ. The ends lost 1 base at V and 4 bases at J; junction bases unmatched: 7. CDR3 region: CASSQAGAGGPDTQYF. The CDR3 DNA sequence: TGTGCCAGCAGCCAAGCTGGGGCAGGGGGCCCAGATACGCAGTATTTT.

This clone was counted a single time. The chain employs TRBV7-9 and TRBJ2-7; TRBD2 matches at 7 bases. The ends lost 6 bases at V and 0 bases at J; junction bases unmatched: 5. In germline, CDR1 is SEHNR, CDR2 FQNEAQ (reference sequence). The CDR3 has 14 residues. This CDR3 reads CASRKGGSSYEQYF. CDR3 coding DNA: TGTGCCAGCAGGAAGGGAGGGAGCTCCTACGAGCAGTACTTC.

The chain carries TRBV5-6 and TRBJ1-3, with no clear D. In germline, CDR1 is SGHDT, CDR2 YYEEEE. There are 13 residues in the CDR3. The ends were cut back, 0 bases at V and 4 bases at J, with 5 bases in the middle. The CDR3 sequence: CASSLGGGNTIYF. CDR3 DNA: TGTGCCAGCAGCTTGGGAGGGGGAAACACCATATATTTT.

The rearrangement uses TRBV4-2 and TRBJ1-1, with D possibly matching TRBD1 (6 bases). The CDR3 has 17 amino acids. The V end lost 0 bases, the J end lost 3 bases, and 17 bases lay between the germline ends. Germline CDR1 is LGHNA and CDR2 is YNFKEQ. The CDR3 loop is CASSQDLGGRGDTEAFF. CDR3 in DNA: TGTGCCAGCAGCCAAGATCTTGGGGGGAGGGGGGACACTGAAGCTTTCTTT.

This clone was seen a few times. This chain joins TRBV7-2 and TRBJ2-3; 10 bases fit TRBD2. Germline V CDR1 and CDR2: SGHTA, FQGNSA. Trimming at V came to 2 bases and at J to 2 bases, leaving 10 bases not matched to a gene. The CDR3 runs to 18 residues. CDR3: CASSLFPSGTSDTDTQYF. CDR3 in DNA: TGTGCCAGCAGCTTATTCCCGAGCGGGACTAGCGACACAGATACGCAGTATTTT.

The V and J genes are TRBV19 and TRBJ1-1; D is perhaps TRBD1 (6 bases). In germline, CDR1 is LNHDA, CDR2 SQIVND (reference sequence). This CDR3 comprises 15 residues. V lost 2 bases to trimming and J lost 7 bases, with 17 bases between them. The CDR3 bases are TGTGCCAGTAGTATACCCGGGGGGGGCGCAGGTGAAGCTTTCTTT. It translates to CASSIPGGGAGEAFF.

This chain links TRBV6-2 or TRBV6-3 with TRBJ2-7, with a tentative D call TRBD1 (6 bases). CDR1 is MNHEY and CDR2 is SVGEGT in the germline V gene. The V end lost 8 bases, the J end lost 4 bases, and 15 bases lay between the germline ends. This CDR3 is 13 amino acids long. In DNA, the CDR3 is TGTGCCAGCCGCCTACAGGGAAAGTACGAGCAGTACGTC. Translating gives CASRLQGKYEQYV.

V gene TRBV7-2 combines with J gene TRBJ2-1; D gene ambiguous. The ends were cut back, 3 bases at V and 7 bases at J, with 10 bases in the middle. The CDR3 has 13 residues. CDR1 and CDR2 from the germline V gene are SGHTA and FQGNSA. The CDR3 DNA reads as TGTGCCAGCAGCTTCCTTATCGGGAATGAGCAGTTCTTC. Translating it yields CASSFLIGNEQFF.

The rearrangement joins TRBV2 to TRBJ1-2; TRBD1 is a possible D gene (6 bases). V lost 1 base and J lost 6, with 15 bases in between. CDR1 SNHLY and CDR2 FYNNEI come from the germline V gene. CDR3 length: 15 amino acids. In DNA form, the CDR3 reads TGTGCCAGCAGTGAAGTCATGCGGGCAGGGGATGGCTACACCTTC. As protein: CASSEVMRAGDGYTF.

This clone was detected only once. The chain joins TRBV18 to TRBJ2-7; perhaps TRBD1 as D (6 bases). CDR1 and CDR2 (germline): KGHSH, LQKENI. This CDR3 is 12 amino acids long. V was trimmed by 5 bases and J by 6 bases, leaving 11 bases between them. The CDR3 is CASSETGSEQYV. CDR3 DNA: TGTGCCAGCTCAGAAACAGGGTCCGAGCAGTACGTC.

The chain uses TRBV18 and TRBJ1-1; 9 nucleotides match TRBD1. CDR1 KGHSH and CDR2 LQKENI come from the germline V gene. The CDR3 is made up of 13 amino acids. J lost 10 bases, V lost 4 bases, and 7 bases had no gene match. The CDR3 spells CASSLDRGALAFF. CDR3 nucleotides: TGTGCCAGCTCACTCGACAGGGGGGCCCTAGCTTTCTTT.

This chain connects TRBV10-3 to TRBJ2-1; 14 bases map to TRBD2. In germline, CDR1 is ENHRY, CDR2 SYGVKD. The CDR3 runs 17 residues. The V segment lost 1 base and the J segment 6 bases; nucleotides outside the gene matches: 5. CDR3 sequence: CAISEYPGLAGVNEQFF. Here the CDR3 DNA reads TGTGCCATCAGTGAGTATCCGGGACTAGCGGGAGTCAATGAGCAGTTCTTC.

This chain joins TRBV7-3 and TRBJ1-1; TRBD1 agrees at 8 bases. Germline trimming cut 6 bases from V and 3 bases from J; bases unmatched to any gene: 6. Looked up from germline, CDR1 is SGHTA and CDR2 is FQGTGA. There are 14 residues in the CDR3. CDR3 residues: CASRSPGQDTEAFF. CDR3 DNA: TGTGCCAGCAGGTCACCGGGACAGGACACTGAAGCTTTCTTT.

The chain employs TRBV7-2 and TRBJ1-4; TRBD1 aligns across 9 bases. This CDR3 has 16 residues. V was clipped by 5 bases and J by 6 bases; unmatched bases: 10. The germline CDR1 and CDR2 sequences are SGHTA and FQGNSA. This CDR3 reads CASSPTGTGFYEKLFF. In DNA form, the CDR3 reads TGTGCCAGCAGCCCGACCGGGACAGGGTTTTATGAAAAACTGTTTTTT.

The chain combines TRBV7-6 with TRBJ1-1; D possibly corresponds to TRBD1 (5 bases). Trimming left V 4 bases short and J 0 bases short, with 18 bases between. This CDR3 is built from 17 residues. The V gene's germline CDR1 is SGHVS and CDR2 FNYEAQ. CDR3 protein: CASSSTQGLAMNTEAFF. Here the CDR3 DNA reads TGTGCCAGCAGCTCTACCCAGGGACTGGCCATGAACACTGAAGCTTTCTTT.

This chain joins TRBV11-2 and TRBJ2-5; perhaps TRBD2 as D (7 bases). Germline V gene lookup returns CDR1 SGHAT and CDR2 FQNNGV. V lost 5 bases and J lost 3, with 16 bases in between. CDR3 length: 15 residues. The CDR3 is CASSRGGRAEETQYF. Written as DNA, the CDR3 is TGTGCCAGCAGCAGGGGGGGAAGAGCCGAAGAGACCCAGTACTTC. The whole variable domain, remainder taken from reference TRBV11-2 and TRBJ2-5, is EAGVAQSPRYKIIEKRQSVAFWCNPISGHATLYWYQQILGQGPKLLIQFQNNGVVDDSQLPKDRFSAERLKGVDSTLKIQPAKLEDSAVYLCASSRGGRAEETQYFGPGTRLLVL.